Shown below are 27 T cell receptor beta chains from a single sample sequenced in a study of T cell repertoires in cytomegalovirus infection. TCRdb re-analysed the reads in MiXCR, keeping a single row per CDR3 protein. Here the sample spans approximately 630,000 distinct CDR3 sequences, approximately 25% being singletons. Material for sequencing was CD8+ T cells from PBMCs. These receptors came from a human donor in good health (CMV status not recorded). Some clones in this sample may be carry-over from other donors' samples.

The V call is TRBV4-2, the J call TRBJ2-7, with D unclear. The CDR3 contains 14 residues. The V and J ends lost 0 bases and 3 bases respectively, with 9 bases between them. Per germline, CDR1 LGHNA and CDR2 YNFKEQ. CDR3 DNA sequence: TGTGCCAGCAGCCAAGATCTCCAAAGCTACGAGCAGTACTTC. Translating gives CASSQDLQSYEQYF.

This clonotype was found many times. This rearrangement joins TRBV2 to TRBJ2-1; 7 nucleotides line up with TRBD2. V trimming: 9 bases; J trimming: 4 bases; junction bases outside the gene matches: 18. Germline values: CDR1 SNHLY, CDR2 FYNNEI. The CDR3 covers 17 residues. DNA for the CDR3: TGTGCCAGTGGGTCCCGTACCGGCGGCGGGGGTTACAATGAGCAGTTCTTC. This translates into CASGSRTGGGGYNEQFF.

This clonotype showed up just a few times. As DNA, the CDR3 is TGTGCCAGCAGGACAGGGGATGTTGAGTACCTGTTTTTT. This codes for CASRTGDVEYLFF. This chain joins TRBV7-6 and TRBJ1-4; 8 nucleotides agree with TRBD1. This CDR3 has 13 amino acids. In germline, CDR1 is SGHVS, CDR2 FNYEAQ. V gave up 6 bases and J gave up 14 bases; unmatched junction bases: 11.

Comment on this clonotype: It may be a read error: a sequence one base away is much more abundant. As the CDR3 is not closed by the conserved phenylalanine or tryptophan, this likely results from a read error. V gene TRBV7-4 combines with J gene TRBJ1-1; TRBD1 might be the D (5 bases). V was trimmed by 1 base and J by 8 bases, leaving 8 bases between them. This CDR3 comprises 12 residues. The germline gives CDR1 SGHVT, CDR2 SQSDAQ. The CDR3 nucleotides are TGTGCCAGCAGCTTAGTAGGGGACGAAGCTTTCCTT. Its translation is CASSLVGDEAFL.

This clonotype was counted ten times or more. The chain employs TRBV7-8 and TRBJ2-7; TRBD2 aligns across 11 bases. Germline lookup yields CDR1 SGHVS and CDR2 FQNEAQ. The CDR3 spans 16 residues. V lost 4 bases, J lost 3 bases, and 8 bases stayed unmatched. Here the CDR3 reads CASSSVGLAGYYEQYF. The CDR3 bases are TGTGCCAGCAGCTCCGTCGGACTAGCGGGCTACTACGAGCAGTACTTC.

The chain has TRBV14 and TRBJ2-1, with unresolved D. The germline V and J ends were trimmed by 0 bases and 7 bases, with 10 bases remaining between them. The CDR3 consists of 14 residues. Germline loops: CDR1 SGHDN, CDR2 FVKESK. The CDR3 bases are TGTGCCAGCAGCCAAGAACTGGACCGGAATGAGCAGTTCTTC. It translates to CASSQELDRNEQFF. Drawing the rest from reference TRBV14 and TRBJ2-1, the complete variable domain is EAGVTQFPSHSVIEKGQTVTLRCDPISGHDNLYWYRRVMGKEIKFLLHFVKESKQDESGMPNNRFLAERTGGTYSTLKVQPAELEDSGVYFCASSQELDRNEQFFGPGTRLTVL.

This clonotype occurred many times. This chain links TRBV6-5 with TRBJ2-3; 8 nucleotides align to TRBD1. From germline, CDR1 is MNHEY and CDR2 SVGAGI. The V segment lost 4 bases and the J segment 0 bases; nucleotides outside the gene matches: 6. The CDR3 covers 16 residues. The CDR3 bases are TGTGCCAGCAGTTCGCTGACAGGGGAGAGCACAGATACGCAGTATTTT. It translates to CASSSLTGESTDTQYF.

The CDR3 sequence: CASSQDRGSTEAFF. CDR3 DNA sequence: TGTGCCAGCAGCCAGGACAGGGGATCCACTGAAGCTTTCTTT. The chain employs TRBV6-6 and TRBJ1-1; TRBD1 matches 9 bases. Germline-derived CDR1 and CDR2 are MNHNY and SVGAGI (reference sequence). The CDR3 spans 14 residues. With V trimmed by 6 bases and J by 4 bases, 6 bases remained unmatched.

The chain has TRBV12-3 or TRBV12-4 and TRBJ2-5, with 10 bases aligning to TRBD1. The CDR3 runs to 17 residues. V gave up 6 bases and J gave up 0 bases; unmatched junction bases: 10. DNA of the CDR3: TGTGCCAGCAGCTCCTTTGGGACAGGGGTATACCAAGAGACCCAGTACTTC. Its translation: CASSSFGTGVYQETQYF.

The genes are TRBV5-6 and TRBJ2-7, with 7 bases identical to TRBD1. Germline trimming cut 5 bases from V and 0 bases from J; bases unmatched to any gene: 5. The germline V gene encodes CDR1 SGHDT and CDR2 YYEEEE. The CDR3 spans 14 residues. CDR3 in DNA: TGTGCCAGCAGTTCCGGGACAGCCTCCTACGAGCAGTACTTC. Its protein is CASSSGTASYEQYF.

This clonotype was observed many times. CDR3 sequence: CASRGAGSYEQFF. CDR3 bases: TGTGCCAGCAGGGGGGCTGGGAGCTATGAGCAGTTCTTC. The V gene is TRBV7-2, the J gene TRBJ2-1, with D possibly being TRBD1 (6 bases). Germline CDR1 and CDR2: SGHTA and FQGNSA. The CDR3 loop spans 13 amino acids. Trimming took off 6 bases at V and 8 bases at J, with 14 bases between the two ends.

This clonotype showed up many times. This chain uses TRBV7-6 with TRBJ2-7; D possibly corresponds to TRBD2 (5 bases). The CDR3 loop spans 13 amino acids. Germline lookup yields CDR1 SGHVS and CDR2 FNYEAQ. With 5 bases removed from V and 2 bases from J, the gap between germline ends came to 10 bases. The CDR3 region is CASSAGPTYEQYF. The CDR3 DNA is TGTGCCAGCAGCGCGGGCCCAACCTACGAGCAGTACTTC.

This clonotype has just a few counts. The gene calls are TRBV7-9 and TRBJ2-7, with D perhaps assigned TRBD1 or TRBD2 (5 bases each). This CDR3 region has 16 residues. V gave up 5 bases and J gave up 2 bases, with 19 bases separating them. Germline assignment: CDR1 SEHNR and CDR2 FQNEAQ (reference sequence). The CDR3 protein is CASSARGEGVPYEQYF. The CDR3 DNA reads as TGTGCCAGCAGCGCACGAGGGGAAGGGGTTCCCTACGAGCAGTACTTC. Using reference TRBV7-9 and TRBJ2-7 for the parts outside the CDR3, the full variable domain is DTGVSQNPRHKITKRGQNVTFRCDPISEHNRLYWYRQTLGQGPEFLTYFQNEAQLEKSRLLSDRFSAERPKGSFSTLEIQRTEQGDSAMYLCASSARGEGVPYEQYFGPGTRLTVT.

This clonotype occurred a few times. The chain couples TRBV6-2 or TRBV6-3 to TRBJ1-1; D is ambiguous. Deletions cut 7 bases from V and 0 bases from J, with 12 bases between. This CDR3 spans 14 amino acids. The germline CDR1 and CDR2 sequences are MNHEY and SVGEGT. The CDR3, as DNA: TGTGCCAGCAACCTGGACTCTCTGAACACTGAAGCTTTCTTT. Translating gives CASNLDSLNTEAFF.

The J gene is TRBJ2-5, the V gene TRBV5-1, with TRBD1 identical over 7 bases. V lost 4 bases and J lost 2; bases outside the gene matches: 8. The V gene's germline CDR1 is SGHRS and CDR2 YFSETQ. The CDR3 is made up of 15 amino acids. The CDR3 DNA is TGCGCCAGCAGCCTGTTCGGGACAGTTCAAGAGACCCAGTACTTC. It encodes CASSLFGTVQETQYF. Supplemented by reference TRBV5-1 and TRBJ2-5, the full variable domain reads KAGVTQTPRYLIKTRGQQVTLSCSPISGHRSVSWYQQTPGQGLQFLFEYFSETQRNKGNFPGRFSGRQFSNSRSEMNVSTLELGDSALYLCASSLFGTVQETQYFGPGTRLLVL.

The rearrangement links TRBV12-3 or TRBV12-4 to TRBJ2-3; TRBD1 might be the D (5 bases). Trimming left V 5 bases short and J 0 bases short, with 12 bases between. The CDR3 has 15 residues. The CDR3 reads CASSDSRSSTDTQYF. In DNA form, the CDR3 reads TGTGCCAGCAGTGACAGCCGATCTAGCACAGATACGCAGTATTTT.

This clonotype was detected many times. J is TRBJ2-1 and V is TRBV7-6, with D tentatively TRBD2 (7 bases). With 3 bases removed from V and 8 bases from J, the gap between germline ends came to 17 bases. The germline CDR1 and CDR2 sequences are SGHVS and FNYEAQ. The CDR3 is 15 amino acids. The CDR3 sequence: CASSLGAGDNYEQFF. CDR3 bases: TGTGCCAGCAGCTTGGGGGCGGGGGACAATTATGAGCAGTTCTTC.

This chain uses TRBV19 with TRBJ2-1, with D possibly matching TRBD2 (6 bases). V gave up 5 bases and J gave up 4 bases, with 12 bases separating them. The CDR3 has 14 residues. From germline, CDR1 is LNHDA and CDR2 SQIVND (reference sequence). CDR3 residues: CASSPGVGYNEQFF. The CDR3 DNA reads as TGTGCCAGTAGTCCGGGGGTGGGATACAATGAGCAGTTCTTC.

On this clonotype itself: A much more abundant neighbour one base away suggests this may be a read error. J is TRBJ1-1 and V is TRBV7-9, with 9 bases aligning to TRBD1. Germline values: CDR1 SEHNR, CDR2 FQNEAQ (reference sequence). Trimming cost V 4 bases and J 4 bases; bases outside gene matches: 1. This CDR3 region has 13 residues. The DNA of the CDR3 is TGTGCCAGCAGCTGGACAGGGGCCACTGAAGCTTTCTTT. Translating gives CASSWTGATEAFF. Using reference TRBV7-9 and TRBJ1-1 for the parts outside the CDR3, the full variable domain is DTGVSQNPRHKITKRGQNVTFRCDPISEHNRLYWYRQTLGQGPEFLTYFQNEAQLEKSRLLSDRFSAERPKGSFSTLEIQRTEQGDSAMYLCASSWTGATEAFFGQGTRLTVV.

This clonotype occurred a few times. This rearrangement joins TRBV7-4 to TRBJ2-5, with 8 bases fitting TRBD1. The trim removed 4 bases at V and 1 base at J, leaving 5 bases unmatched. Germline CDR1 reads SGHVT; CDR2 reads SQSDAQ. This CDR3 is built from 15 residues. In nucleotides, the CDR3 is TGTGCCAGCAGCTCGCGGACAGGGACCCAAGAGACCCAGTACTTC. Protein sequence: CASSSRTGTQETQYF. The full variable domain, its missing parts supplied by reference TRBV7-4 and TRBJ2-5, is GAGVSQSPRYKVAKRGRDVALRCDSISGHVTLYWYRQTLGQGSEVLTYSQSDAQRDKSGRPSGRFSAERPERSVSTLKIQRTEQGDSAVYLCASSSRTGTQETQYFGPGTRLLVL.

The chain has TRBV28 and TRBJ2-1; TRBD1 might be the D (5 bases). The germline V gene has CDR1 MDHEN and CDR2 SYDVKM. The CDR3 sequence is 16 residues long. V was shortened by 4 bases and J by 0 bases, with 13 bases between the two germline ends. The CDR3 bases are TGTGCCAGCAGTTCGAAGACAGACCGCTCCTACAATGAGCAGTTCTTC. It yields the protein CASSSKTDRSYNEQFF.

The rearrangement joins TRBV19 to TRBJ2-1; D possibly corresponds to TRBD1 (6 bases). The CDR3 loop spans 12 amino acids. Germline CDR1 is LNHDA and CDR2 is SQIVND (reference sequence). With 1 base removed from V and 15 bases from J, the gap between germline ends came to 13 bases. The CDR3 DNA reads as TGTGCCAGTAGTATAGGGCAGGGGAGTCCGTTCTTC. As protein: CASSIGQGSPFF.

This chain uses TRBV20-1 with TRBJ2-1; no definite D call. V shed 4 bases and J shed 10 bases, with 17 bases lying between them. This CDR3 contains 13 residues. Germline V gene sequence: CDR1 DFQATT, CDR2 SNEGSKA (reference sequence). The CDR3, as DNA: TGCAGTGCTACCTCCTTTAACAACAGAGAGCAGTTCTTC. As protein: CSATSFNNREQFF.

J is TRBJ2-7 and V is TRBV28; 9 positions match TRBD1. From germline, CDR1 is MDHEN and CDR2 SYDVKM. CDR3 length: 15 amino acids. V lost 6 bases and J lost 4; bases outside the gene matches: 10. CDR3 DNA sequence: TGTGCCAGCAGCTATGGTTCCGGGACAGGGTACGAGCAGTACGTC. Its protein is CASSYGSGTGYEQYV.

V is TRBV12-3 or TRBV12-4 and J is TRBJ2-7; 7 bases line up with TRBD2. The CDR3 is 12 residues long. J lost 4 bases, V lost 7 bases, and 4 bases had no gene match. In DNA, the CDR3 is TGTGCCAGCAATGGGGGGGGATACGAGCAGTACTTC. The encoded protein is CASNGGGYEQYF.

V and J are TRBV6-2 or TRBV6-3 and TRBJ1-1, with a weak D call TRBD1 (6 bases). The CDR3 runs 12 residues. Germline V gives CDR1 MNHEY, CDR2 SVGEGT. The ends were cut back, 7 bases at V and 4 bases at J, with 10 bases in the middle. Here the CDR3 DNA reads TGTGCCAGCACCTGGGGGGCCACTGAAGCTTTCTTT. Protein: CASTWGATEAFF.

For the CDR3, the DNA is TGCAGTGCTCCCGACAGGCTCACCTCCTACGAGCAGTACGTC. Amino acid sequence: CSAPDRLTSYEQYV. This chain connects TRBV20-1 to TRBJ2-7; maybe TRBD1 (6 bases). CDR1 and CDR2 from the germline V gene are DFQATT and SNEGSKA (reference sequence). The ends were cut back, 5 bases at V and 0 bases at J, with 14 bases in the middle. The CDR3 is made up of 14 amino acids.